The 2 T cell receptor beta chains below come from one sample, sequenced in a study of cytomegalovirus exposure and HLA in healthy donors. This PCR relied on a set of 60 Vbeta primers and 13 Jbeta primers. The assay was immunoSEQ multiplex PCR, and TCRdb's table has in-frame clones only and misses some. The profile shows around 200,000 clones, approximately 80% of them singletons. The material sequenced was PBMCs. Source of these receptors: a girl aged 5 to 17 in good health and CMV-seronegative.

A word on this clone: The sample carries other DNA sequences with the same CDR3. The V call is TRBV7-3, the J call TRBJ1-1; tentatively, D is TRBD1 (5 bases). The germline gives CDR1 SGHTA, CDR2 FQGTGA. Deletions cut 5 bases from V and 1 base from J, with 8 bases between. The CDR3 spans 13 residues. CDR3 protein: CASSPGGNTEAFF. CDR3 in DNA: TGTGCCAGCAGCCCGGGGGGGAACACTGAAGCTTTCTTT.

The chain carries TRBV30 and TRBJ1-2; D perhaps matches TRBD1 (5 bases). Trimming removed 4 bases at V and 0 bases at J, with 15 bases between. CDR1 is GTSNPN and CDR2 is SVGIG in the germline V gene (reference sequence). This CDR3 has 15 amino acids. CDR3 protein: CAWMPGGNSNYGYTF. The CDR3 region has the DNA TGTGCCTGGATGCCGGGGGGGAACTCTAACTATGGCTACACCTTC.